A selection of T cell receptor beta chains follows, all from one sample in a study of T cell responses to AZD1222 COVID-19 vaccine. Data came from immunoSEQ multiplex PCR; TCRdb stores just in-frame clones and leaves some out. The table lists approximately 110,000 clones, around 89% of them singletons. The starting material was peripheral blood, obtained on day 0 of AZD1222 vaccination. All receptors derive from an adult in good health. CDR3s include the opening cysteine and the closing phenylalanine or tryptophan. The order of the fields is V gene, J gene, clone size, CDR3 protein. For some rows the clone size is stated as once, few or many, or as a class when expanded; others skip it.

TRBV2,TRBJ2-3,.,CASTGPPPDTQYF
TRBV19,TRBJ1-1,.,CAAKERQGFTEAFF
TRBV19,TRBJ1-5,.,CASSIAGGYSNQPQHF
TRBV6-2/TRBV6-3,TRBJ2-3,.,CASSYLWTSTDTQYF
TRBV11-3,TRBJ2-1,once,CASSSTSGHEQFF
TRBV29-1,TRBJ1-2,.,CSVGGANYGYTF
TRBV10-3,TRBJ1-3,.,CAINPGRGNTIYF
TRBV28,TRBJ1-4,.,CASRPWTATNEKLFF
TRBV27,TRBJ2-1,.,CASSYRSSYNEQFF
TRBV5-1,TRBJ2-3,.,CASSLSGVGSDTQYF
TRBV6-5,TRBJ1-1,once,CASGWSLNTEAFF
TRBV19,TRBJ1-1,.,CTSRTPGEHTEAFF
TRBV15,TRBJ1-2,.,CATSPKGTGVYGYTF
TRBV27,TRBJ1-4,.,CASSSATGANEKLFF
TRBV6-2/TRBV6-3,TRBJ2-7,.,CASSRGTTYEQYF
TRBV15,TRBJ2-7,.,CATSSLPGLSYEQYF
TRBV7-2,TRBJ1-6,.,CASSLGSLYNSPLHF